The clone carrying this T cell receptor beta chain was counted only a few times. The data stem from a study of patients and donors after allogeneic stem cell transplantation. Germline lookup yields CDR1 SGHKS and CDR2 YYEKEE (reference sequence). Trimming left V 0 bases short and J 0 bases short, with 16 bases between. The CDR3 is 18 residues long. TCRdb re-analysed the RT-PCR reads in MiXCR, keeping a single row per CDR3 protein. This sample yields approximately 150,000 distinct CDR3 sequences, of which about 24% are seen a single time; around 26% belongs to the top ten. This chain uses TRBV5-5 with TRBJ1-5; no definite D call. Sequencing used blood, either unsorted or a sorted T cell fraction (not recorded which). The origin of this receptor is a human donor who was either an allogeneic HSCT recipient or a stem cell or donor lymphocyte infusion donor (not recorded which). It is not recorded whose cells these are; they may come from a transplant donor. CDR3 bases: TGTGCCAGCAGCTTGGACCCCACCGTGGGTCATAGCAATCAGCCCCAGCATTTT. Protein: CASSLDPTVGHSNQPQHF.